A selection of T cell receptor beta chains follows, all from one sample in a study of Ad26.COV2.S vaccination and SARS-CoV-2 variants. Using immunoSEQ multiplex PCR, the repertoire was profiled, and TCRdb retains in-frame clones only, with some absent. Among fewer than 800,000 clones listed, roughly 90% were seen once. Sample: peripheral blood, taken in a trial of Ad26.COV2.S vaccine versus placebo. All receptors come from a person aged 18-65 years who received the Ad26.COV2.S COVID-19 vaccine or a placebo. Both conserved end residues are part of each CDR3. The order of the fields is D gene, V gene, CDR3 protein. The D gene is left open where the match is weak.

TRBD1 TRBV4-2 CASSQDTGQGDNEQFF
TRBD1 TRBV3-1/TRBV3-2 CASSQTGGGQPQHF
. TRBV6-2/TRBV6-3 CASSYERVTVNTGELFF
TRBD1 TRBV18 CASSPIQGDYNSPLHF
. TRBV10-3 CAISESPGRGDYGYTF
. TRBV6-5 CASRGFVETQYF
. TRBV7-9 CASSLQTGTNYGYTF
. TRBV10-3 CATEDPQGDSPLHF
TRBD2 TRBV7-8 CASSPTSGSLEQYF
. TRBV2 CASSDYNTGELFF
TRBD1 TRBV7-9 CASSLGQLNSPLHF
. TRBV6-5 CASSYDAGSGANVLTF
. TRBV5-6 CASSLHLNTEAFF
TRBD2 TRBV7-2 CASGLTSGAYEQYF
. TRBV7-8 CASSLGVSGSEQFF
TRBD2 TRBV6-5 CASSRGVRGDTQYF
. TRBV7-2 CASSFYLSDGDGYTF
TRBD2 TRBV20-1 CSASLPATSGLETQYF
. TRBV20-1 CSAGEEPQHF
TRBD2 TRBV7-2 CASSLPRGVAGGTDTQYF
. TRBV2 CASRLVGNWGDTEAFF
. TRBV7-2 CASSFGATGELFF
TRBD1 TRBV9 CASSFRDRDYGYTF
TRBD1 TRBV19 CASSAGTGGAEQYF
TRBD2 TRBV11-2 CASSFQPPLSGSGDTQYF
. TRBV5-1 CASSSPGGQETQYF
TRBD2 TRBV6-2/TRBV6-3 CASSRLGTSGSYEQYF
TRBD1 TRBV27 CASSFGTEGTEAFF
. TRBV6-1 CASSEDLGGTGYTF
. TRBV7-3 CASSLTGIGNEQFF
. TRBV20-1 CSALQGYEQYF
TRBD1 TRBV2 CASTPGQGAETQYF
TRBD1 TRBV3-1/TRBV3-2 CASSQGDRLSIHEQYF
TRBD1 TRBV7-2 CASSFGTESSYNSPLHF
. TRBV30 CAWARGHTEAFF
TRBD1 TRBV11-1 CASSSSGTEPSNEQFF
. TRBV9 CASSVGAGDYNEQFF
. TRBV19 CASSIYANTGELFF
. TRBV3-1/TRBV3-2 CASSQEGQPYNEQFF
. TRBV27 CASSLRGSPLHF
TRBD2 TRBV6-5 CASNTGTSGTYEQYF